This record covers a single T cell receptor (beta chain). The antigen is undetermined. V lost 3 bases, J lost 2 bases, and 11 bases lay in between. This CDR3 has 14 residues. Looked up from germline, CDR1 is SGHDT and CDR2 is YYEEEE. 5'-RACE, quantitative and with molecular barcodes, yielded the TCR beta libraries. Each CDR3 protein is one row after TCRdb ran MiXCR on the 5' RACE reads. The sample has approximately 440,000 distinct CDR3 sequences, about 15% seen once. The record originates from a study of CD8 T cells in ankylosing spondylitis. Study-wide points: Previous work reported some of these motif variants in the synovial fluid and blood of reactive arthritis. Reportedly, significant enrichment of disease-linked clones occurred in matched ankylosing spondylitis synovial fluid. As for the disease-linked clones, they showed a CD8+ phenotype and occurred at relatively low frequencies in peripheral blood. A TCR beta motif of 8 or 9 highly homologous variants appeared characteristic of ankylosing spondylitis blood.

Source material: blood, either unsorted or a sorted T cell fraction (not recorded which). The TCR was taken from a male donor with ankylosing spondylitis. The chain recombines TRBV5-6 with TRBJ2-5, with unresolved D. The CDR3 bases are TGTGCCAGCAGCTCAGTAGGCCAGCAAGAGACCCAGTACTTC. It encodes CASSSVGQQETQYF.